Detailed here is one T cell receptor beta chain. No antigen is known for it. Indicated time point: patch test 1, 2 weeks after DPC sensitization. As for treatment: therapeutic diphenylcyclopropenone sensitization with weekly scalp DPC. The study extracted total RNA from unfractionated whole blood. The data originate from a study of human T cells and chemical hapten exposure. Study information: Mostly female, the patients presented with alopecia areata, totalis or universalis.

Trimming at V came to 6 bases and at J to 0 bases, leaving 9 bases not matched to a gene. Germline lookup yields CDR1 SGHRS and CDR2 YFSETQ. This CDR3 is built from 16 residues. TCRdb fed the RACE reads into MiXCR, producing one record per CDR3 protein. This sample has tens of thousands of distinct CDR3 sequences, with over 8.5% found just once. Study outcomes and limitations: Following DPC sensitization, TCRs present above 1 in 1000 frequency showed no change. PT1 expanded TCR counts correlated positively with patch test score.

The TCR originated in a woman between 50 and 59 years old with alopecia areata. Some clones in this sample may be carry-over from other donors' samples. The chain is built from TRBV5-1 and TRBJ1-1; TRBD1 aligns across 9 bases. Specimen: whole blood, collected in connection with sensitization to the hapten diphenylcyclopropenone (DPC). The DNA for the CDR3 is TGCGCCAGCAACGCCGGGACAGGGTTTCTGAACACTGAAGCTTTCTTT. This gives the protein CASNAGTGFLNTEAFF.